One TCR beta chain is described in this entry. This clonotype was counted at least ten times. The antigen it binds to is not known. Base-call qualities are not available, and no considerably larger clone is one nucleotide away. cDNA synthesis used template-switch 5'RACE with a primer carrying a 10-nucleotide random unique molecular identifier tagging each TCR transcript. Over 200 million TCR-beta sequences, covering 15-18 subjects, were produced in each sequencing run. Total RNA was extracted with the RNeasy kit. The KAPA Real-time Library Amplification kit was used to amplify TCR-beta VDJ regions with primers targeting the TCR constant region and the 5'RACE anchor. Sample indexes and Illumina adaptors were added in a first PCR, and a second PCR then increased library yield. The roughly 650 bp TCR product was size-selected on a 2% E-gel SizeSelection system after Ampure bead purification. Before pooling, libraries had their quality checked on a Bioanalyzer, their concentration measured with Qubit, and their quantity determined with the Kapa Library Quantification kit. Libraries were sequenced paired-end 2 x 150 bp on an Illumina HiSeq 2500. To increase sequence diversity, roughly 24-32% phiX was spiked into each library pool. Under the source paper's analysis protocol: Quality-filtered reads were processed with the UMI-based MiGEC pipeline, and over 85% of raw TCR sequences were removed by the MiGEC pipeline during error correction. VDJ genes were aligned to IMGT germline references, and each clonotype was defined by a unique CDR3 amino acid sequence together with V-J genes. Clonal expansion, Shannon diversity, and CDR3 relatedness (CalcPairwiseDistances, ClusterSamples) were evaluated with VDJtools, and phylogenetic trees were built with CLCbio workbench. Clones with at least 8 unique UMIs were defined as expanded, with this threshold being based on coefficient-of-variation modelling across technical triplicates. TCRdb trimmed the raw reads at Q25, called clones with MiXCR and kept productive beta chains. When rows share a CDR3 protein, they turn into one entry using the most common DNA and genes. What appears here as the V and J calls and clone size reflects TCRdb's work, not the paper's. Counted in this sample were around 58,000 distinct CDR3 sequences; 3% to 4% of them appeared once. Together, the top ten hold 7.1% of the sample.

Ends trimmed: V by 1 base, J by 5 bases; bases unmatched to a gene: 4. Taken from the germline V gene, the CDR1 and CDR2 loops are SGHTA and FQGNSA. The CDR3 numbers 16 residues from cysteine through phenylalanine. The read is trimmed to its CDR3 DNA, 48 bases read in frame from base 1. These data originate in a study of neurological immune-mediated disorders (dated by TCRdb to the late 2010s). Describing the broader study: Among the roughly 35 multiple sclerosis patients, roughly 31 had relapsing-remitting MS and 3 had secondary progressive MS. The study compared peripheral blood TCR-beta repertoires of HTLV-I-associated myelopathy (HAM/TSP) patients, multiple sclerosis patients and healthy controls using UMI-based sequencing. The cohort included 60 to 75 subjects: roughly 15 with HAM/TSP, some 34 with multiple sclerosis, and about 20 healthy controls. The 95 to 120 TCR-beta libraries included longitudinal samples, technical triplicates and paired sorted CD4+ and CD8+ T-cell subsets alongside PBMC samples. Study-wide conclusions, independent of this receptor: TCR clonal expansion was greatest in HAM/TSP patients and smallest in MS patients, who ranked below even healthy controls. In a phylogenetic analysis, the repertoires of 18 out of 34 MS patients fell into a single cluster of related CDR3 sequences, pointing to a possible signature at the repertoire level. No clinical or MRI features were associated with the MS cluster, and the authors said that larger cohorts are needed. No identical CDR3 amino acid sequences were shared among expanded clones across subjects, suggesting private TCR-beta repertoires in all groups.

Unsorted PBMC libraries were generated from 2 million PBMCs stored in RNAlater at -80 °C until RNA extraction. Multiple sclerosis patients were enrolled in a US clinical protocol under which disease progression was evaluated by magnetic resonance imaging. PBMCs were separated from peripheral blood using Ficoll-Hypaque density gradient centrifugation and then cryopreserved in liquid nitrogen. Sequenced sample: PBMCs. The receptor comes from a woman aged 55-75 years with multiple sclerosis. The chain couples TRBV7-2 to TRBJ2-3, and 12 junction bases match TRBD2. CDR3 region: CASSLGLAGGGDTQYF. The DNA reads as follows: TGTGCCAGCAGCTTAGGGCTAGCGGGAGGGGGAGATACGCAGTATTTT.